Presented here are 15 T cell receptor beta chains from one specimen sequenced in a study of blood T cell repertoires in COVID-19. Some clones are missing from TCRdb's copy, which holds only in-frame ones; the method was immunoSEQ multiplex PCR. The table has under 150,000 clones, over 55% seen once. Sequenced material: peripheral blood. The receptors here all came from an older woman with acute or convalescent COVID-19.

This clone came up a few times. The rearrangement uses TRBV9 and TRBJ2-1; the D gene is possibly TRBD1 (5 bases). The CDR3 consists of 13 residues. The germline gives CDR1 SGDLS, CDR2 YYNGEE. V was pared by 4 bases and J by 4 bases, with 9 bases between. This CDR3 is CASSYAGYNEQFF. CDR3 bases: TGTGCCAGCAGCTATGCAGGGTACAATGAGCAGTTCTTC.

The CDR3 reads CASRSPHREEKLFF. The CDR3 DNA sequence: TGTGCCAGCAGATCACCCCACAGGGAGGAAAAACTGTTTTTT. The J gene is TRBJ1-4, the V gene TRBV27; possibly TRBD1 for D (6 bases). Trimming pared 6 bases from V and 8 bases from J, leaving 16 bases between. Germline assignment: CDR1 MNHEY and CDR2 SMNVEV (reference sequence). The CDR3 is made up of 14 amino acids.

This clone was picked up one time. The gene calls are TRBV18 and TRBJ1-1; D is undetermined. CDR3 size: 13 residues. V lost 3 bases to trimming and J lost 1 base, with 6 bases between them. Germline V gene lookup returns CDR1 KGHSH and CDR2 LQKENI. The CDR3 DNA follows: TGTGCCAGCTCACCGGAGGGGAACACTGAAGCTTTCTTT. Amino acid sequence: CASSPEGNTEAFF.

This clone has a handful of counts. V and J are TRBV29-1 and TRBJ1-1; D ambiguous. Trimming stripped 2 bases from V and 1 base from J, with 8 bases between. The CDR3 extends over 13 amino acids. The germline gives CDR1 SQVTM, CDR2 ANQGSEA. The CDR3 is CSVETARNTEAFF. CDR3 bases: TGCAGCGTTGAAACCGCGAGGAACACTGAAGCTTTCTTT.

The chain combines TRBV5-4 with TRBJ2-3; 12 bases agree with TRBD1. The CDR3 extends over 14 amino acids. Germline values: CDR1 SGHNT, CDR2 YYREEE (reference sequence). With 5 bases clipped from V and 4 bases from J, the junction kept 2 bases outside the gene matches. This CDR3 is CASRWDRGPDTQYF. CDR3 nucleotides: TGTGCCAGCAGATGGGACAGGGGGCCAGATACGCAGTATTTT.

The chain is built from TRBV2 and TRBJ2-2; perhaps TRBD2 as D (6 bases). CDR1 and CDR2 (germline): SNHLY, FYNNEI. CDR3 length equals 15 residues. The V and J ends lost 0 bases and 4 bases respectively, with 9 bases between them. The CDR3 loop reads CASSEAGLSTGELFF. DNA of the CDR3: TGTGCCAGCAGTGAAGCGGGACTGTCCACCGGGGAGCTGTTTTTT.

This sequence joins TRBV7-9 and TRBJ2-2, with 9 bases that match TRBD1. Germline-derived CDR1 and CDR2 are SEHNR and FQNEAQ (reference sequence). The V segment lost 3 bases and the J segment 6 bases; nucleotides outside the gene matches: 5. The CDR3 consists of 15 residues. DNA of the CDR3: TGTGCCAGCAGCTTTAGACAGGGGGACGCCGGGGAGCTGTTTTTT. Its protein is CASSFRQGDAGELFF.

The chain's CDR3 is CASSQGPSGGANTGELFF. CDR3 bases: TGCGCCAGCAGCCAAGGGCCTAGCGGGGGGGCAAACACCGGGGAGCTGTTTTTT. The chain has TRBV4-3 and TRBJ2-2, with 12 bases lining up with TRBD2. Germline V gene lookup returns CDR1 LGHNA and CDR2 YSLEER. V lost 1 base and J lost 2; bases outside the gene matches: 5. This CDR3 is built from 18 residues.

The V and J genes are TRBV6-5 and TRBJ1-4; no definite D call. CDR1 and CDR2 from the germline V gene are MNHEY and SVGAGI. CDR3 length: 14 residues. The V gene lost 6 bases and the J gene lost 0 bases, with 8 bases spanning the gap. CDR3 in DNA: TGTGCCAGCAGGAGGTCCGCAACTAATGAAAAACTGTTTTTT. Translating gives CASRRSATNEKLFF.

V is TRBV6-5 and J is TRBJ2-6; a weak D match, TRBD1 (6 bases). CDR1 MNHEY and CDR2 SVGAGI come from the germline V gene. Trimming left V 6 bases short and J 2 bases short, with 8 bases between. The CDR3 loop spans 14 amino acids. The CDR3 DNA is TGTGCCAGCAGGGGGACACCTGGGGCCAACGTCCTGACTTTC. This translates into CASRGTPGANVLTF.

This clone occurred a few times. V usage is TRBV6-2 or TRBV6-3 and J usage is TRBJ2-2; 10 bases match TRBD2. With 3 bases clipped from V and 4 bases from J, the junction kept 2 bases outside the gene matches. There are 15 residues in the CDR3. CDR1 MNHEY and CDR2 SVGEGT come from the germline V gene. The DNA for the CDR3 is TGTGCCAGCAGTTATAGCGGGGGGTTCACCGGGGAGCTGTTTTTT. This encodes CASSYSGGFTGELFF.

The chain recombines TRBV7-2 with TRBJ1-2; D remains unclear. CDR3 length: 16 residues. The V end was cut by 8 bases, the J end by 2 bases, with 21 bases between. Germline loops: CDR1 SGHTA, CDR2 FQGNSA. The DNA for the CDR3 is TGTGCCAGCGGCCGTATCGACCCATCGGAGAACTATGGCTACACCTTC. Protein sequence: CASGRIDPSENYGYTF.

The chain has TRBV10-2 and TRBJ2-5; 8 bases fit TRBD2. Germline CDR1 reads WSHSY; CDR2 reads SAAADI. The length of the CDR3 is 13 residues. Trimming took 6 bases from V and 3 from J; bases not matched to a gene: 3. This CDR3 is CASRETSEETQYF. The CDR3 nucleotides read TGCGCCAGCAGGGAGACTAGCGAAGAGACCCAGTACTTC.

This clone was counted once. Other DNA sequences within the sample encode an identical CDR3. The chain uses TRBV7-9 and TRBJ1-2, with 8 bases matching TRBD1. The CDR3 has 13 amino acids. V was clipped by 1 base and J by 7 bases; unmatched bases: 2. Germline CDR1 reads SEHNR; CDR2 reads FQNEAQ (reference sequence). CDR3 DNA: TGTGCCAGCAGCTTAGGGACAGGGTTTGGCTACACCTTC. Amino acids: CASSLGTGFGYTF.

V usage is TRBV5-4 and J usage is TRBJ1-3; TRBD1 is a possible D gene (5 bases). Per the germline V gene, CDR1 is SGHNT and CDR2 is YYREEE (reference sequence). V was cut by 2 bases and J by 0 bases, with 12 bases left in between. This CDR3 is built from 16 residues. CDR3 sequence reads: CASSFGGPLSGNTIYF. CDR3 bases: TGTGCCAGCAGCTTCGGGGGACCCCTCTCTGGAAACACCATATATTTT.